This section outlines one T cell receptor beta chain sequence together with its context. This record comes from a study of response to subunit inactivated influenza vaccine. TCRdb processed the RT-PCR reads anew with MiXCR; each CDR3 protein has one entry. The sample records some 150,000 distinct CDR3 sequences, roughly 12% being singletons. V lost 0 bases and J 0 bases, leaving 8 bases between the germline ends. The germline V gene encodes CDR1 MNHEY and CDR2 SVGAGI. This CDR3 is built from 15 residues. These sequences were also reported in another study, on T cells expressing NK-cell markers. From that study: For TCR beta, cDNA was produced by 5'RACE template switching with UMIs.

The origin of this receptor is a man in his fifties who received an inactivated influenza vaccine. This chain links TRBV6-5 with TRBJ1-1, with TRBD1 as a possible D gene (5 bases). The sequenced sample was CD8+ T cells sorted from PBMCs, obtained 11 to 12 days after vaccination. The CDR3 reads CASSYSGGLNTEAFF. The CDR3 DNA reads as TGTGCCAGCAGTTACTCGGGGGGGTTGAACACTGAAGCTTTCTTT.